This T cell receptor (beta chain) was found in a study of cytomegalovirus exposure and HLA in healthy donors. On this clone itself: Its antigen is still unknown.

Both 60 Vbeta primers and 13 Jbeta primers went into the PCR. The assay was immunoSEQ multiplex PCR, and TCRdb's table has in-frame clones only and misses some. The table records some 120,000 clones, 80% of them present only once. V shed 7 bases and J shed 4 bases, with 16 bases lying between them. CDR3 length: 14 residues. Germline V gene lookup returns CDR1 SNHLY and CDR2 FYNNEI. Donors sampled were nominally healthy, though unrecorded immune exposures were likely. Regarding the study as a whole: Cytomegalovirus association was assigned to 150 to 200 TCR beta chains. In most subjects, TCR beta sequences reportedly gave accurate predictions of HLA-A and HLA-B alleles. The authors later found most CMV-associated TCR beta chains appeared HLA-restricted.

The receptor's source is a male donor in good health and CMV-seronegative. Material for sequencing was PBMCs. The genes are TRBV2 and TRBJ1-2; D remains unclear. The CDR3 region is CASMKPPGGYGYTF. CDR3 nucleotide sequence: TGTGCCAGCATGAAACCCCCCGGCGGCTATGGCTACACCTTC.